A selection of T cell receptor beta chains follows, all from one sample in a study of T cells in Graves' hyperthyroidism and ophthalmopathy. MiXCR was run by TCRdb on the multiplex PCR reads, yielding one entry per CDR3 protein. Here the sample spans 450,000 to 550,000 distinct CDR3 sequences, around 22% being singletons. Material for sequencing was blood. Every receptor here comes from a young woman with Graves' ophthalmopathy. Each CDR3 is given with its conserved first and last residue. The D gene is left open where the match is weak. Size tells how often a clone was seen (once, few, many) or the class of an expanded clone, and some rows leave it out.

J	V	size	D	CDR3	DNA
TRBJ1-1	TRBV7-9	many	.	CASRSQGDTEAFF	TGTGCCAGCAGGTCGCAGGGCGACACTGAAGCTTTCTTT
TRBJ2-2	TRBV6-1	.	.	CASSPSPANTGELFF	TGTGCCAGCAGCCCCTCCCCAGCGAACACCGGGGAGCTGTTTTTT
TRBJ2-5	TRBV28	.	.	CASRPAGGWETQYF	TGTGCCAGCAGGCCGGCAGGCGGGTGGGAGACCCAGTACTTC
TRBJ2-7	TRBV6-1	.	TRBD1	CASSRTGTEIYEQYF	TGTGCCAGCAGTAGAACCGGGACAGAAATCTACGAGCAGTACTTC
TRBJ1-1	TRBV6-1	many	.	CASSPGHHTEAFF	TGTGCCAGCAGTCCCGGACACCACACTGAAGCTTTCTTT
TRBJ2-5	TRBV7-2	few	.	CASSSEQWETQYF	TGTGCCAGCAGCTCAGAGCAGTGGGAGACCCAGTACTTC
TRBJ2-5	TRBV9	many	.	CASSVVGSPATETQYF	TGTGCCAGCAGCGTAGTTGGCAGCCCAGCAACGGAGACCCAGTACTTC
TRBJ1-5	TRBV2	once	.	CASSFMGGFNQPQHF	TGTGCCAGCAGTTTTATGGGAGGCTTCAATCAGCCCCAGCATTTT
TRBJ2-6	TRBV6-1	.	.	CASSDYKTPSGANVLTF	TGTGCCAGCAGTGATTATAAAACTCCCTCTGGGGCCAACGTCCTGACTTTC
TRBJ1-1	TRBV19	few	.	CASAGQPGTEAFF	TGTGCCAGTGCGGGACAACCGGGCACTGAAGCTTTCTTT
TRBJ1-1	TRBV20-1	many	.	CSATTMTTNTEAFF	TGCAGTGCTACAACCATGACAACGAACACTGAAGCTTTCTTT
TRBJ1-1	TRBV6-5	.	.	CASSYRSGLMNTEAFF	TGTGCCAGCAGTTACCGGTCGGGTTTGATGAACACTGAAGCTTTCTTT
TRBJ1-1	TRBV28	.	TRBD1	CASSFLTGGIENTEAFF	TGTGCCAGCAGTTTTCTGACAGGGGGAATCGAGAACACTGAAGCTTTCTTT
TRBJ1-1	TRBV6-5	many	.	CASSLTADAFF	TGTGCCAGCAGTTTGACAGCGGACGCTTTCTTT
TRBJ1-1	TRBV3-1	.	TRBD1	CASSPGQYLNTEAFF	TGTGCCAGCAGCCCGGGACAGTATTTGAACACTGAAGCTTTCTTT
TRBJ1-1	TRBV5-1	.	TRBD1	CASKGTGEDTEAFF	TGCGCCAGCAAAGGGACAGGGGAGGACACTGAAGCTTTCTTT
TRBJ1-1	TRBV5-6	.	.	CASSHGDGTEAFF	TGTGCCAGCAGCCATGGGGACGGCACTGAAGCTTTCTTT
TRBJ1-2	TRBV20-1	once	TRBD1	CSARDFRDRNYGYTF	TGCAGTGCTAGAGATTTTCGGGACAGGAACTATGGCTACACCTTC
TRBJ1-1	TRBV20-1	many	.	CSAICVEGRKNTEAFF	TGCAGTGCGATATGTGTGGAGGGTAGGAAGAACACTGAAGCTTTCTTT
TRBJ1-2	TRBV19	many	TRBD1	CASTFPGHRGLNYGYTF	TGTGCCAGTACCTTCCCCGGGCACAGGGGGCTTAACTATGGCTACACCTTC
TRBJ2-5	TRBV19	.	TRBD2	CASSMGASGAQETQYF	TGTGCCAGTAGTATGGGAGCTAGCGGAGCACAAGAGACCCAGTACTTC
TRBJ2-6	TRBV6-1	.	TRBD2	CASSEELAGNVLTF	TGTGCCAGCAGTGAAGAACTAGCGGGGAACGTCCTGACTTTC
TRBJ1-1	TRBV7-9	many	.	CASSVTEGFGTEAFF	TGTGCCAGCAGCGTAACGGAGGGCTTCGGCACTGAAGCTTTCTTT
TRBJ2-7	TRBV5-8	many	TRBD2	CASSRPGLGFFEQYF	TGTGCCAGCAGCCGGCCGGGACTAGGTTTCTTCGAGCAGTACTTC
TRBJ1-2	TRBV6-5	many	TRBD1	CASRTGTAPDGYTF	TGTGCCAGCAGAACCGGGACAGCCCCTGATGGCTACACCTTC
TRBJ2-7	TRBV3-1	few	.	CASSQEGPDPYEQYF	TGTGCCAGCAGCCAAGAGGGACCGGACCCCTACGAGCAGTACTTC
TRBJ2-7	TRBV11-3	few	TRBD2	CASSRDSGSQNEQYF	TGTGCCAGCAGCCGAGATAGCGGGAGTCAGAACGAGCAGTACTTC
TRBJ2-5	TRBV6-2/TRBV6-3	few	TRBD2	CAASGGPRETQYF	TGTGCCGCTAGCGGGGGCCCCCGAGAGACCCAGTACTTC
TRBJ2-7	TRBV11-3	many	TRBD1	CASNPTGVNTYEQYF	TGTGCCAGCAACCCAACAGGGGTTAATACCTACGAGCAGTACTTC
TRBJ1-2	TRBV27	many	TRBD1	CASSSTGGRAYGYTF	TGTGCCAGCAGTTCGACAGGGGGCCGCGCCTATGGCTACACCTTC
TRBJ2-7	TRBV5-8	many	.	CASSLAETYPYEQYF	TGTGCCAGCAGCTTGGCTGAGACTTATCCCTACGAGCAGTACTTC
TRBJ2-7	TRBV20-1	many	.	CSAERLGQEWYEQYF	TGCAGTGCGGAACGACTAGGACAGGAGTGGTACGAGCAGTACTTC
TRBJ2-7	TRBV11-3	.	.	CASSSGQMPYEQYF	TGTGCCAGCAGCTCAGGACAGATGCCCTACGAGCAGTACTTC
TRBJ2-2	TRBV20-1	many	TRBD2	CSAREGLASLTGELFF	TGCAGTGCTAGAGAGGGACTAGCGAGCTTAACCGGGGAGCTGTTTTTT
TRBJ1-2	TRBV4-2	many	.	CASSQGGALGNYGYTF	TGTGCCAGCAGCCAAGGGGGGGCGCTTGGTAACTATGGCTACACCTTC
TRBJ1-6	TRBV7-8	many	.	CASSLNWEGGPNSPLHF	TGTGCCAGCAGCTTAAACTGGGAGGGAGGACCGAATTCACCCCTCCACTTT
TRBJ1-6	TRBV7-9	few	.	CATQSGQENSPLHF	TGTGCCACCCAGTCGGGACAAGAAAATTCACCCCTCCACTTT
TRBJ1-3	TRBV11-2	many	TRBD1	CASSSGGKPSGNTIYF	TGTGCCAGCAGCTCAGGGGGGAAACCCTCTGGAAACACCATATATTTT
TRBJ2-5	TRBV5-1	.	TRBD1	CASSNMGQGQETQYF	TGCGCCAGCAGCAACATGGGACAGGGGCAAGAGACCCAGTACTTC
TRBJ2-7	TRBV15	many	.	CATSRERAYGQYF	TGTGCCACCAGCAGAGAAAGGGCCTACGGGCAGTACTTC
TRBJ1-2	TRBV28	few	.	CASSFLSGRTSYGYTF	TGTGCCAGCAGTTTTCTTTCAGGGAGGACTAGCTATGGCTACACCTTC
TRBJ2-7	TRBV11-1	many	TRBD1	CASSSRGPRSSYEQYF	TGTGCCAGCAGCTCCAGGGGGCCCAGATCCTCCTACGAGCAGTACTTC
TRBJ2-5	TRBV5-4	few	.	CASSLAVAGETQYF	TGTGCCAGCAGCTTGGCCGTGGCGGGGGAGACCCAGTACTTC
TRBJ2-5	TRBV6-4	.	TRBD2	CASSYGGARETQYF	TGTGCCAGCAGTTACGGGGGGGCCCGTGAGACCCAGTACTTC
TRBJ1-1	TRBV6-1	many	.	CASREPSQGNTEAFF	TGTGCCAGCAGGGAACCCTCACAGGGGAACACTGAAGCTTTCTTT
TRBJ1-1	TRBV28	once	TRBD1	CASSYQGAVNTEAFF	TGTGCCAGCAGCTACCAGGGGGCAGTGAACACTGAAGCTTTCTTT
TRBJ1-1	TRBV24-1	many	.	CATSAGVGTEAFF	TGTGCCACCAGTGCGGGGGTAGGCACTGAAGCTTTCTTT
TRBJ2-2	TRBV12-3/TRBV12-4	few	TRBD2	CASSPAGGPGGELFF	TGTGCCAGCAGCCCTGCGGGGGGGCCGGGCGGGGAGCTGTTTTTT
TRBJ1-2	TRBV7-9	many	TRBD1	CASSLDRGVGGYTF	TGTGCCAGCAGCTTGGACAGGGGTGTGGGCGGCTACACCTTC
TRBJ2-7	TRBV20-1	once	.	CSAAQYDTEQYF	TGCAGTGCTGCACAGTATGACACGGAGCAGTACTTC
TRBJ1-4	TRBV29-1	many	TRBD1	CSVDRNRGGEKLFF	TGCAGCGTTGATAGGAACAGGGGGGGCGAAAAACTGTTTTTT
TRBJ1-5	TRBV20-1	.	.	CSALPVGDLNQPQHF	TGCAGTGCTCTCCCTGTGGGGGACCTCAATCAGCCCCAGCATTTT
TRBJ1-1	TRBV7-9	many	.	CASSQGPRRTEAFF	TGTGCCAGCAGCCAGGGCCCGAGACGTACTGAAGCTTTCTTT
TRBJ1-1	TRBV12-5	many	.	CASASLNTEAFF	TGTGCTAGTGCCAGCTTGAACACTGAAGCTTTCTTT
TRBJ2-5	TRBV4-1	few	.	CASSQTGGQGGRWETQYF	TGCGCCAGCAGCCAAACCGGGGGCCAGGGCGGACGGTGGGAGACCCAGTACTTC
TRBJ1-5	TRBV11-2	.	.	CASSLYQDSNQPQHF	TGTGCCAGCAGCTTATATCAGGATAGCAATCAGCCCCAGCATTTT
TRBJ1-1	TRBV5-1	.	.	CASSLETPARTEAFF	TGCGCCAGCAGCTTGGAGACCCCTGCTAGGACTGAAGCTTTCTTT